Relative to its sample, the clone carrying this T cell receptor beta chain is large. Its antigen is still unknown. Time point reported: sample taken at primary tumor resection. Whole RNA came from tumor, nontumor lung or frozen PBMC and was sequenced without being sorted. The data originate from a study of spatial heterogeneity in lung cancer. Study as a whole: Matched bulk RNA-seq provided a T cell module score, and TCR transcript counts in tumor regions correlated strongly with it.

Study-wide results and limits: Expanded intratumoral alpha and beta TCR counts tracked tumor mutation counts.

One entry per CDR3 protein results from TCRdb running MiXCR on the 5' RACE reads. The repertoire holds about 3,000 distinct CDR3 sequences, with approximately 30% as singletons. Sample: lung tumor tissue, taken at surgery. The source of this sequence is a female donor with early-stage non-small cell lung cancer.

The CDR3 DNA sequence: TGTGCCAGCAGCACATGGACAGGGGTGGGTGAGCAGTACTTC. It yields the protein CASSTWTGVGEQYF. This chain connects TRBV9 to TRBJ2-7; 9 bases are shared with TRBD1. The ends lost 4 bases at V and 7 bases at J; junction bases unmatched: 9. This CDR3 has 14 amino acids. Germline V CDR1 and CDR2: SGDLS, YYNGEE.